This T cell receptor beta chain is from a study of blood T cell repertoires in COVID-19. Study-wide context: Samples of COVID-19 (acute and convalescent) were obtained from the United States, Italy and Spain. In each case, the material was cDNA or gDNA derived from T cells, B-cell-depleted T cells, or PBMCs.

In the authors' workflow: How many nucleated cells were present was estimated from reference gene primer amplification. The protocol was immunoSEQ multiplex PCR, while the TCRdb copy is restricted to in-frame clones and leaves out a portion. V and J calls and clone size are as listed in that table; D and trimming were resolved from the DNA. This table holds 160,000 or so clones, approximately 90% found once. V was pared by 5 bases and J by 5 bases, with 16 bases between. This CDR3 spans 16 amino acids. The germline CDR1 and CDR2 sequences are SEHNR and FQNEAQ (reference sequence). The gene calls are TRBV7-9 and TRBJ1-6; D may be TRBD1 (5 bases). The sequence was obtained from a man aged 18 to 30 with acute or convalescent COVID-19. Sequencing was carried out using peripheral blood. CDR3 sequence: CASSTPRGTNNSPLHF. The CDR3 DNA is TGTGCCAGCAGCACTCCCCGAGGGACTAATAATTCACCCCTCCACTTT.